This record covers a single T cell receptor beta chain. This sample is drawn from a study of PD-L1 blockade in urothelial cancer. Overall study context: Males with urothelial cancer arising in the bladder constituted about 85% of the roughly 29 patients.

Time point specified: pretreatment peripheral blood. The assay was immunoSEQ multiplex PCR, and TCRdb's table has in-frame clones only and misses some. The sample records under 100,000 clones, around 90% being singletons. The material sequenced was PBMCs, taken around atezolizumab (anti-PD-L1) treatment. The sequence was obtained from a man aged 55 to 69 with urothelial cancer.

CDR3 loop: CASSASTGSYEQYF. DNA of the CDR3: TGTGCCAGTAGTGCCTCGACAGGTTCCTACGAGCAGTACTTC. The chain recombines TRBV19 with TRBJ2-7, with a tentative D call TRBD1 (6 bases). Trimming shortened V by 5 bases and J by 1 base, and 12 bases separated the two germline ends. Germline-derived CDR1 and CDR2 are LNHDA and SQIVND (reference sequence). This CDR3 region has 14 residues.